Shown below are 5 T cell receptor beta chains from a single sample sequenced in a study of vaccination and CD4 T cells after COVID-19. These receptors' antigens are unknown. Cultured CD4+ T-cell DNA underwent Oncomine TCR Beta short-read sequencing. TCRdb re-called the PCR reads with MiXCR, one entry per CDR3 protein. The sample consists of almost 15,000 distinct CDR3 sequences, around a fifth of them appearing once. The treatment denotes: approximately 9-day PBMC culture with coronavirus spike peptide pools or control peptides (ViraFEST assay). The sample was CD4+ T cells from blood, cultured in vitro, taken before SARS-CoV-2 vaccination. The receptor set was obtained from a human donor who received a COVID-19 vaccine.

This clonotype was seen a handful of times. This CDR3 reads CASWLTGGTGELFF. The CDR3, as DNA: TGTGCCAGCTGGCTTACAGGGGGCACCGGGGAGCTGTTTTTT. The chain links TRBV6-1 to TRBJ2-2, with TRBD1 identical over 8 bases. J lost 4 bases, V lost 8 bases, and 6 bases had no gene match. The CDR3 extends over 14 amino acids. CDR1 MNHNS and CDR2 SASEGT come from the germline V gene.

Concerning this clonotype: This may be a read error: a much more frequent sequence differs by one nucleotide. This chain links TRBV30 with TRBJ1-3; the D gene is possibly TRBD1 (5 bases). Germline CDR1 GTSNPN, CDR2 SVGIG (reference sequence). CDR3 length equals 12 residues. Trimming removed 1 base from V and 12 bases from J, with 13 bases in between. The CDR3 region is CAWSEGAQVIYF. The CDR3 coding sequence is TGTGCCTGGAGTGAAGGGGCGCAGGTCATATATTTT.

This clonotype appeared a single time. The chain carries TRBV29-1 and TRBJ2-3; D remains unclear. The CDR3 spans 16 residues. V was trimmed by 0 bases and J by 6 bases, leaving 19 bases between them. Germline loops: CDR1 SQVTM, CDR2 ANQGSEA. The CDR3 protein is CSVEDLVLPKVDTQYF. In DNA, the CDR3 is TGCAGCGTTGAAGATTTGGTCCTACCGAAAGTGGATACGCAGTATTTT.

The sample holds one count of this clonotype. The CDR3 spells CASSLVSEKARSGYNEQFF. CDR3 in DNA: TGTGCCAGCAGCTTAGTTTCGGAAAAGGCTAGAAGTGGTTACAATGAGCAGTTCTTC. This sequence joins TRBV11-2 and TRBJ2-1, with no clear D. Germline V CDR1 and CDR2: SGHAT, FQNNGV. The CDR3 contains 19 residues. Trimming shortened V by 1 base and J by 4 bases, and 23 bases separated the two germline ends. The full variable domain, rest sourced from reference TRBV11-2 and TRBJ2-1, is EAGVAQSPRYKIIEKRQSVAFWCNPISGHATLYWYQQILGQGPKLLIQFQNNGVVDDSQLPKDRFSAERLKGVDSTLKIQPAKLEDSAVYLCASSLVSEKARSGYNEQFFGPGTRLTVL.

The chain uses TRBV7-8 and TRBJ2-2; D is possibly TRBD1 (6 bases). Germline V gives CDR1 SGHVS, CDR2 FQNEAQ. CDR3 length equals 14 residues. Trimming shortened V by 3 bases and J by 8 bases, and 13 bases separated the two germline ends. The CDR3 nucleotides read TGTGCCAGCAGCTTTACAAACAGGGAAGGGGAGCTGTTTTTT. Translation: CASSFTNREGELFF.